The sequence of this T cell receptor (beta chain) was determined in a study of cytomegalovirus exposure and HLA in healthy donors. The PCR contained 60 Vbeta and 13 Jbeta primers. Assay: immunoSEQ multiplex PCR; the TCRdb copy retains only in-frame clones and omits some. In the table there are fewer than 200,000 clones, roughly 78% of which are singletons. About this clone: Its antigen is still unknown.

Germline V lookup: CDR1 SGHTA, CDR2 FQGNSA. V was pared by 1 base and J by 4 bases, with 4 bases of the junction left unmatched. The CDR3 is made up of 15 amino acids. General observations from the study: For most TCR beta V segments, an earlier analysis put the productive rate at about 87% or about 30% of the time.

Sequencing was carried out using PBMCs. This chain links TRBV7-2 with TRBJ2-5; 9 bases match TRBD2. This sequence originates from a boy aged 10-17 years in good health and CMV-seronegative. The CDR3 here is CASSLVGRGGETQYF. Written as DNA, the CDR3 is TGTGCCAGCAGCTTAGTGGGGCGGGGGGGAGAGACCCAGTACTTC. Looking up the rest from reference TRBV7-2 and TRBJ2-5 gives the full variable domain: GAGVSQSPSNKVTEKGKDVELRCDPISGHTALYWYRQSLGQGLEFLIYFQGNSAPDKSGLPSDRFSAERTGGSVSTLTIQRTQQEDSAVYLCASSLVGRGGETQYFGPGTRLLVL.